This T cell receptor beta chain was captured by sequencing in a study of radiation and T cells in renal cell carcinoma. Study-wide results and caveats: In nephrectomy-only tumors, top 100 clonotypes averaged approximately 40%, versus 54% irradiated. In blood, top tumor clones expanded by 2 weeks, shrinking by 4.

Generated by immunoSEQ multiplex PCR, the TCRdb table keeps only in-frame clones and is missing some. The table records 15,000 to 20,000 clones, about 54% of them present only once. The sample's treatment: 15 Gy SBRT to primary tumor, nephrectomy 4 weeks later. Nephrectomy followed 15 Gy stereotactic body radiation by 4 weeks. Clear cell pathology was present in this patient's renal cell carcinoma. To note about this clone: Its antigen is not known.

The CDR3 has 15 amino acids. CDR1 is SGHKS and CDR2 is YYEKEE in the germline V gene (reference sequence). The V end was cut by 3 bases, the J end by 3 bases, with 15 bases between. The sample here was tumor tissue, taken from a patient whose treatment included radiotherapy and nephrectomy. The rearrangement joins TRBV5-5 to TRBJ2-5; D might be TRBD2 (6 bases). The TCR originated in a man aged 50 or older with renal cell carcinoma. As DNA, the CDR3 is TGTGCCAGCAGCTCAACGGGACTCACGAAAGAGACCCAGTACTTC. It encodes CASSSTGLTKETQYF.